One sample yielded the 22 T cell receptor beta chains listed below, sequenced in a study of shared clonotypes between healthy human individuals. Clones were sequenced by immunoSEQ multiplex PCR, and TCRdb holds only the in-frame ones, with some missing. The sample holds about 800,000 clones; 90% to 98% are singletons and the top ten take roughly 0.23%. CD45RO negativity and positive selection for CCR7 defined naive CD8 cells, a population that excluded terminally differentiated effector memory CD45RA+ cells. Sample: naive CD8+ T cells sorted from blood. The receptors were sampled from a man aged 30 to 45 in good health.

V usage is TRBV15 and J usage is TRBJ1-1; D gene ambiguous. Germline CDR1 reads LNHNV; CDR2 reads YYDKDF (reference sequence). The CDR3 is 14 amino acids. The germline V and J ends were trimmed by 5 bases and 0 bases, with 10 bases remaining between them. CDR3 nucleotides: TGTGCCACCAGCCCACGGGCGGTGAACACTGAAGCTTTCTTT. This translates into CATSPRAVNTEAFF.

The chain recombines TRBV6-1 with TRBJ1-5; D is ambiguous. Germline V gene data show CDR1 as MNHNS and CDR2 as SASEGT. The CDR3 has 14 amino acids. The V gene lost 4 bases and the J gene lost 5 bases, with 12 bases spanning the gap. Here the CDR3 reads CASSGMGLDQPQHF. CDR3 in DNA: TGTGCCAGCAGTGGTATGGGCTTGGATCAGCCCCAGCATTTT.

The chain combines TRBV5-6 with TRBJ2-7; 11 nucleotides line up with TRBD1. Germline assignment: CDR1 SGHDT and CDR2 YYEEEE. The CDR3 has 16 residues. The trim removed 4 bases at V and 3 bases at J, leaving 9 bases unmatched. In DNA form, the CDR3 reads TGTGCCAGCAGCGCTGGTACGGGACAGGGGGTCTACGAGCAGTACTTC. As protein: CASSAGTGQGVYEQYF. The entire variable domain, with the rest obtained from reference TRBV5-6 and TRBJ2-7, is as follows: DAGVTQSPTHLIKTRGQQVTLRCSPKSGHDTVSWYQQALGQGPQFIFQYYEEEERQRGNFPDRFSGHQFPNYSSELNVNALLLGDSALYLCASSAGTGQGVYEQYFGPGTRLTVT.

The chain carries TRBV28 and TRBJ2-7; a possible D gene is TRBD1 (6 bases). Trimming left V 5 bases short and J 3 bases short, with 11 bases between. Germline V CDR1 and CDR2: MDHEN, SYDVKM. The CDR3 runs to 13 residues. The CDR3 nucleotides are TGTGCCAGCAGTAACAGGGTATACTACGAGCAGTACTTC. Translated, it gives CASSNRVYYEQYF.

J is TRBJ2-1 and V is TRBV30; 7 nucleotides agree with TRBD2. Germline CDR1 and CDR2: GTSNPN and SVGIG (reference sequence). J was trimmed by 5 bases and V by 5 bases; bases with no gene match: 9. The CDR3 is made up of 14 amino acids. In DNA, the CDR3 is TGTGCCTGGTCCCCTAGCGGAACCCACAATGAGCAGTTCTTC. Protein product: CAWSPSGTHNEQFF.

The chain carries TRBV6-5 and TRBJ1-1; no clear D. Germline V gene lookup returns CDR1 MNHEY and CDR2 SVGAGI. The V and J ends lost 0 bases and 3 bases respectively, with 11 bases between them. The CDR3 totals 15 residues. The CDR3: CASSYSSMGYTEAFF. The CDR3 nucleotides are TGTGCCAGCAGTTACTCGTCGATGGGATACACTGAAGCTTTCTTT.

The chain combines TRBV6-4 with TRBJ2-7; D unclear. The CDR3 is 13 residues long. Deletions cut 6 bases from V and 1 base from J, with 10 bases between. Germline lookup yields CDR1 MRHNA and CDR2 SNTAGT. CDR3 region: CASSLGPSYEQYF. As DNA, the CDR3 is TGTGCCAGCAGCCTCGGGCCTTCCTACGAGCAGTACTTC.

The rearrangement uses TRBV27 and TRBJ2-7; weak D call: TRBD2 (5 bases). Germline V gene lookup returns CDR1 MNHEY and CDR2 SMNVEV (reference sequence). The CDR3 covers 11 residues. The germline V and J ends were trimmed by 10 bases and 1 base, with 8 bases remaining between them. The CDR3: CATRGSYEQYF. CDR3 bases: TGTGCCACCCGAGGGTCCTACGAGCAGTACTTC.

The chain couples TRBV7-8 to TRBJ2-1, with TRBD2 matching over 9 bases. The CDR3 covers 15 residues. Germline V gene lookup returns CDR1 SGHVS and CDR2 FQNEAQ. With V trimmed by 5 bases and J by 5 bases, 7 bases remained unmatched. CDR3 DNA: TGTGCCAGCAGCAGGACTAGCGATATGAACAATGAGCAGTTCTTC. It is translated as CASSRTSDMNNEQFF. The variable domain in full, completed from reference TRBV7-8 and TRBJ2-1, reads GAGVSQSPRYKVAKRGQDVALRCDPISGHVSLFWYQQALGQGPEFLTYFQNEAQLDKSGLPSDRFFAERPEGSVSTLKIQRTQQEDSAVYLCASSRTSDMNNEQFFGPGTRLTVL.

V gene TRBV5-6 combines with J gene TRBJ2-1; 11 bases are a match to TRBD1. Germline lookup yields CDR1 SGHDT and CDR2 YYEEEE. The trim removed 3 bases at V and 2 bases at J, leaving 4 bases unmatched. The CDR3 extends over 16 amino acids. CDR3 in DNA: TGTGCCAGCAGCTCTCCGGGACAGGGGGCCTACAATGAGCAGTTCTTC. It encodes CASSSPGQGAYNEQFF.

The rearrangement links TRBV7-6 to TRBJ2-1; D gene unclear. The CDR3 loop spans 11 amino acids. The germline V gene encodes CDR1 SGHVS and CDR2 FNYEAQ. V was shortened by 2 bases and J by 9 bases, with 5 bases between the two germline ends. CDR3 coding DNA: TGTGCCAGCAGCTTATCGGTTGAGCAGTTCTTC. Translated, it gives CASSLSVEQFF.

V gene TRBV28 combines with J gene TRBJ2-5, with 10 bases aligning to TRBD2. Trimming cost V 6 bases and J 2 bases; bases outside gene matches: 12. Germline V gene lookup returns CDR1 MDHEN and CDR2 SYDVKM. This CDR3 region has 17 residues. Here the CDR3 DNA reads TGTGCCAGCAGCCTACCCACCGGGACTAGCGAACAAGAGACCCAGTACTTC. It yields the protein CASSLPTGTSEQETQYF.

On this clone itself: A read error may account for a junction end that differs from germline. The chain has TRBV7-7 and TRBJ2-5; TRBD2 is a possible D gene (5 bases). CDR1 is SSHAT, CDR2 FNYEAQ, per germline (reference sequence). This CDR3 has 14 amino acids. CDR3 DNA sequence: TGTGCTAGCAGCCTAACGGACTTACAAGAGACCCAGTACTTC. As protein: CASSLTDLQETQYF.

The chain recombines TRBV5-1 with TRBJ2-1, with 7 bases identical to TRBD2. Trimming removed 3 bases from V and 8 bases from J; junction bases left unmatched: 5. This CDR3 comprises 13 residues. Germline CDR1 is SGHRS and CDR2 is YFSETQ. CDR3 protein: CASSSPGGDEQFF. DNA for the CDR3: TGCGCCAGCAGCTCTCCGGGAGGAGATGAGCAGTTCTTC.

This rearrangement joins TRBV9 to TRBJ2-7; D remains unclear. Per the germline V gene, CDR1 is SGDLS and CDR2 is YYNGEE. The CDR3 contains 15 residues. Trimming stripped 4 bases from V and 3 bases from J, with 17 bases between. CDR3 in DNA: TGTGCCAGCAGCCCCCCCCCAGACGGTTACTACGAGCAGTACTTC. It specifies CASSPPPDGYYEQYF.

This clone was picked up one time. This chain's CDR3 is CASSPDRINYGYTF. The CDR3 bases are TGTGCCAGCAGCCCGGACAGGATAAACTATGGCTACACCTTC. This chain joins TRBV9 and TRBJ1-2; 7 nucleotides agree with TRBD1. CDR1 and CDR2 from the germline V gene are SGDLS and YYNGEE. The CDR3 length is 14 residues. Germline trimming cut 4 bases from V and 2 bases from J; bases unmatched to any gene: 5.

This clone was observed once. The chain recombines TRBV5-6 with TRBJ1-5, with D possibly TRBD1 on 5 matching bases. This CDR3 has 13 amino acids. V was trimmed by 2 bases and J by 9 bases, leaving 12 bases between them. CDR1 SGHDT and CDR2 YYEEEE come from the germline V gene. Written as DNA, the CDR3 is TGTGCCAGCAGCTTCGGGGGAGGAGGGCCCCAGCATTTT. This codes for CASSFGGGGPQHF.

The chain is built from TRBV7-9 and TRBJ2-1; D is unresolved. V was clipped by 3 bases and J by 5 bases, with 11 bases between them. The CDR3 spans 14 residues. Germline CDR1 SEHNR, CDR2 FQNEAQ (reference sequence). The DNA of the CDR3 is TGTGCCAGCAGCTTCTTGCGAGCTAACAATGAGCAGTTCTTC. Protein product: CASSFLRANNEQFF. Supplemented by reference TRBV7-9 and TRBJ2-1, the full variable domain reads DTGVSQNPRHKITKRGQNVTFRCDPISEHNRLYWYRQTLGQGPEFLTYFQNEAQLEKSRLLSDRFSAERPKGSFSTLEIQRTEQGDSAMYLCASSFLRANNEQFFGPGTRLTVL.

Regarding this clone: The same CDR3 can be traced to other DNA sequences in this sample. This chain links TRBV2 with TRBJ2-7; D may be TRBD2 (5 bases). Trimming took 8 bases from V and 3 from J, leaving 8 bases between them. This CDR3 is built from 11 residues. CDR1 is SNHLY, CDR2 FYNNEI, per germline. CDR3 sequence reads: CASRDGYEQYF. The DNA for the CDR3 is TGTGCCAGCCGGGATGGCTACGAGCAGTACTTC.

The chain joins TRBV10-3 to TRBJ2-7; 10 bases agree with TRBD2. CDR1 is ENHRY, CDR2 SYGVKD, per germline. This CDR3 is built from 16 residues. Trimming took 0 bases from V and 7 from J; bases not matched to a gene: 9. The CDR3 DNA reads TGTGCCATCAGTGAGTCTCTGGTAGCGGGAGGTGGTGAGCAGTACTTC. Translated: CAISESLVAGGGEQYF.

Points on this clone: At one end, the junction sequence differs from germline, possibly due to a read error. The chain joins TRBV9 to TRBJ2-4; weak D call: TRBD2 (6 bases). The CDR3 length is 22 residues. Germline V gene data show CDR1 as SGDLS and CDR2 as YYNGEE. The CDR3 here is CASRVAVAWVDFGGLAKNIQYF. CDR3 sequence (DNA): TGTGCCAGCAGAGTAGCTGTTGCTTGGGTAGACTTCGGGGGTTTAGCCAAAAACATTCAGTACTTC.

J is TRBJ2-5 and V is TRBV30; D not resolved. This CDR3 is built from 16 residues. Trimming removed 3 bases at V and 2 bases at J, with 19 bases between. Germline lookup yields CDR1 GTSNPN and CDR2 SVGIG (reference sequence). CDR3 sequence reads: CAWRHPEKGRQETQYF. The CDR3 nucleotides are TGTGCCTGGAGGCATCCGGAAAAGGGCCGTCAAGAGACCCAGTACTTC.